These 29 T cell receptor beta chains were sequenced from one sample in a study of T cell repertoires in cytomegalovirus infection. TCRdb fed the reads into MiXCR, producing one record per CDR3 protein. The sample has tens of thousands of distinct CDR3 sequences; around 27% are singletons. These receptors have no known antigen. Material: CD8+ T cells from cultured PBMCs, obtained from culture after CMV antigen stimulation. The receptor set was obtained from a human donor in good health (CMV status not recorded). Some clones in this sample may be carry-over from other donors' samples.

There are a few counts of this clonotype. J is TRBJ2-7 and V is TRBV7-9; D ambiguous. The CDR3 contains 12 residues. Trimming stripped 5 bases from V and 2 bases from J, with 7 bases between. Germline lookup yields CDR1 SEHNR and CDR2 FQNEAQ (reference sequence). The CDR3: CASSVGAYEQYF. Here the CDR3 DNA reads TGTGCCAGCAGCGTCGGTGCCTACGAGCAGTACTTC.

The chain has TRBV4-1 and TRBJ2-2, with a tentative D call TRBD2 (6 bases). CDR3 size: 18 residues. Trimming took 0 bases from V and 1 from J, leaving 15 bases between them. CDR1 MGHRA and CDR2 YSYEKL come from the germline V gene. The CDR3 coding sequence is TGCGCCAGCAGCCAAGATCAGGTAGCGGTGTTGAACACCGGGGAGCTGTTTTTT. Translating it yields CASSQDQVAVLNTGELFF.

This clonotype was counted many times. The CDR3: CASSTTGAHEKLFF. CDR3 DNA: TGTGCCAGCAGTACGACAGGAGCACATGAAAAACTGTTTTTT. The rearrangement joins TRBV2 to TRBJ1-4, with D possibly being TRBD1 (6 bases). CDR3 length equals 14 residues. Trimming took 5 bases from V and 6 from J, leaving 13 bases between them. Per germline, CDR1 SNHLY and CDR2 FYNNEI.

The chain combines TRBV27 with TRBJ2-1, with 8 positions matching TRBD2. The V gene end was trimmed by 7 bases and the J gene end by 0 bases; junction bases not matched to a gene: 14. CDR1 is MNHEY and CDR2 is SMNVEV in the germline V gene (reference sequence). The CDR3 totals 18 residues. The CDR3 DNA sequence: TGTGCCAGCACCTTATCGGGAGGGCTAGCGGGCTCCTACAATGAGCAGTTCTTC. Its translation: CASTLSGGLAGSYNEQFF.

This clonotype showed up just a few times. The chain carries TRBV30 and TRBJ1-6, with no clear D. The CDR3 is 14 residues long. V lost 3 bases and J 12 bases, leaving 18 bases between the germline ends. Germline V gene data show CDR1 as GTSNPN and CDR2 as SVGIG (reference sequence). CDR3 sequence (DNA): TGTGCCTGGAGCGCAGAAACCACCCCGGGACCCCTCCACTTT. It specifies CAWSAETTPGPLHF.

This clonotype has more than one count but fewer than ten. The chain links TRBV7-9 to TRBJ2-7; unclear D gene. The CDR3 is made up of 17 amino acids. Germline V gene data show CDR1 as SEHNR and CDR2 as FQNEAQ (reference sequence). Trimming shortened V by 1 base and J by 3 bases, and 19 bases separated the two germline ends. Written as DNA, the CDR3 is TGTGCCAGCAGCTTAGTACCCCCTTATCACAGTGACTACGAGCAGTACTTC. It is translated as CASSLVPPYHSDYEQYF.

This chain connects TRBV19 to TRBJ2-5; 8 nucleotides match TRBD1. CDR1 is LNHDA and CDR2 is SQIVND in the germline V gene (reference sequence). Trimming removed 6 bases from V and 5 bases from J; junction bases left unmatched: 14. The length of the CDR3 is 16 residues. The CDR3 reads CASSQGAGGAPETQYF. CDR3 nucleotide sequence: TGTGCCAGTAGCCAGGGGGCAGGGGGCGCCCCGGAGACCCAGTACTTC.

The J gene is TRBJ1-2, the V gene TRBV6-2 or TRBV6-3; D is unresolved. The V gene lost 3 bases and the J gene lost 0 bases, with 8 bases spanning the gap. This CDR3 region has 14 residues. Per germline, CDR1 MNHEY and CDR2 SVGEGT. The CDR3 sequence is CASSYWDPNYGYTF. The DNA of the CDR3 is TGTGCCAGCAGTTATTGGGATCCTAACTATGGCTACACCTTC.

This clonotype was counted between two and nine times. The chain recombines TRBV13 with TRBJ2-3, with D maybe TRBD2 (7 bases). Germline lookup yields CDR1 PRHDT and CDR2 FYEKMQ (reference sequence). The V gene lost 3 bases and the J gene lost 5 bases, with 15 bases spanning the gap. CDR3 length: 15 amino acids. This chain's CDR3 is CASSFSGGAEDTQYF. CDR3 sequence (DNA): TGTGCCAGCAGCTTTTCGGGGGGCGCGGAAGATACGCAGTATTTT.

This clonotype showed up many times. CDR3: CASSLGKAGFF. CDR3 sequence (DNA): TGTGCCAGCAGCTTGGGCAAGGCAGGTTTCTTT. V is TRBV5-8 and J is TRBJ1-1; D remains ambiguous. V dropped 0 bases and J dropped 13 bases, with 10 bases sitting between them. The CDR3 extends over 11 amino acids. CDR1 and CDR2 from the germline V gene are SGHTS and YDEGEE.

At least ten counts were recorded for this clonotype. The V gene is TRBV9, the J gene TRBJ1-1; D may be TRBD1 (6 bases). The germline V gene has CDR1 SGDLS and CDR2 YYNGEE. Trimming stripped 4 bases from V and 6 bases from J, with 10 bases between. The CDR3 runs to 12 residues. In DNA, the CDR3 is TGTGCCAGCAGCACAGGGTCTTCTGAAGCTTTCTTT. It yields the protein CASSTGSSEAFF.

V usage is TRBV24-1 and J usage is TRBJ2-7, with D perhaps matching TRBD1 (6 bases). With 3 bases removed from V and 2 bases from J, the gap between germline ends came to 10 bases. Germline V lookup: CDR1 KGHDR, CDR2 SFDVKD. This CDR3 is 14 amino acids long. The CDR3 loop reads CATSDRDTTYEQYF. Written as DNA, the CDR3 is TGTGCCACCAGTGATCGGGACACCACCTACGAGCAGTACTTC.

The chain carries TRBV24-1 and TRBJ2-7, with unresolved D. The CDR3 has 12 residues. The germline gives CDR1 KGHDR, CDR2 SFDVKD. Trimming pared 10 bases from V and 3 bases from J, leaving 12 bases between. The CDR3: CATPDKHYEQYF. The CDR3 region has the DNA TGTGCCACGCCCGACAAGCACTACGAGCAGTACTTC.

This clonotype was counted only a few times. The CDR3 is CASSLSLGPKNIQYF. CDR3 coding DNA: TGTGCCAGCAGCCTCTCGTTGGGACCCAAAAACATTCAGTACTTC. The chain links TRBV3-1 to TRBJ2-4; TRBD1 or TRBD2 may be the D gene (5 bases each). The germline V gene has CDR1 LGHDT and CDR2 YNNKEL (reference sequence). The CDR3 contains 15 residues. Trimming took off 4 bases at V and 2 bases at J, with 12 bases between the two ends.

The V and J genes are TRBV7-9 and TRBJ2-7, with no clear D. CDR1 and CDR2 from the germline V gene are SEHNR and FQNEAQ (reference sequence). Trimming took 5 bases from V and 2 from J, leaving 4 bases between them. CDR3 length: 11 residues. The CDR3 DNA sequence: TGTGCCAGCAGCGAGGCCTACGAGCAGTACTTC. Translated, it gives CASSEAYEQYF.

The chain carries TRBV7-6 and TRBJ2-7, with TRBD2 matching 12 bases. The J segment lost 5 bases and the V segment lost 5 bases, leaving 10 bases of the junction unmatched. The CDR3 loop spans 16 amino acids. CDR1 is SGHVS, CDR2 FNYEAQ, per germline. CDR3 region: CASSDQTSGSMDEQYF. The CDR3 DNA sequence: TGTGCCAGCAGCGATCAGACTAGCGGGAGTATGGACGAGCAGTACTTC.

The chain has TRBV9 and TRBJ2-3, with D possibly TRBD2 on 6 matching bases. The CDR3 consists of 15 residues. Trimming took 3 bases from V and 0 from J, leaving 11 bases between them. Germline CDR1 is SGDLS and CDR2 is YYNGEE. The CDR3 DNA reads as TGTGCCAGCAGCGCCTGGGACTTAAGCACAGATACGCAGTATTTT. Translated, it gives CASSAWDLSTDTQYF.

The chain joins TRBV20-1 to TRBJ2-7, with D possibly TRBD2 on 6 matching bases. The germline V gene encodes CDR1 DFQATT and CDR2 SNEGSKA (reference sequence). The CDR3 is made up of 15 amino acids. V was cut by 2 bases and J by 5 bases, with 19 bases left in between. As DNA, the CDR3 is TGCAGTGCTAGAATTAGGGACTGGTACGGGGACGAGCAGTACTTC. Its translation is CSARIRDWYGDEQYF.

This clonotype showed up just a few times. The gene calls are TRBV12-5 and TRBJ2-1; TRBD1 aligns across 8 bases. The CDR3 runs to 15 residues. Trimming removed 6 bases from V and 4 bases from J; junction bases left unmatched: 8. Germline assignment: CDR1 LGHNT and CDR2 FRNRAP. DNA of the CDR3: TGTGCTAGTGGCCCCGGACAGGGACGGTACAATGAGCAGTTCTTC. This encodes CASGPGQGRYNEQFF.

The chain carries TRBV14 and TRBJ2-7; 7 nucleotides align to TRBD1. CDR3 length: 17 residues. Germline CDR1 and CDR2: SGHDN and FVKESK. Trimming cost V 4 bases and J 0 bases; bases outside gene matches: 12. This CDR3 reads CASSPRQGSARSYEQYF. The CDR3 DNA reads as TGTGCCAGCAGCCCACGACAGGGATCAGCTCGCTCCTACGAGCAGTACTTC.

Ten or more counts support this clonotype. The CDR3 bases are TGTGCCAGCAGTCTAAGGGTCTCTGGGGCCAACGTCCTGACTTTC. Translating it yields CASSLRVSGANVLTF. The chain recombines TRBV27 with TRBJ2-6; no reliable D call. Germline CDR1 reads MNHEY; CDR2 reads SMNVEV (reference sequence). V was cut by 5 bases and J by 0 bases, with 8 bases left in between. This CDR3 is built from 15 residues.

The V and J genes are TRBV6-4 and TRBJ1-5; D ambiguous. CDR3 length: 13 amino acids. V dropped 3 bases and J dropped 1 base, with 4 bases sitting between them. CDR1 is MRHNA, CDR2 SNTAGT, per germline. This CDR3 is CASSEGSNQPQHF. The CDR3, as DNA: TGTGCCAGCAGTGAGGGGAGCAATCAGCCCCAGCATTTT.

Worth noting for this clonotype: A read error is possible here, since a much larger clone lies one base away. The chain recombines TRBV11-1 with TRBJ2-7; 9 bases fit TRBD1. CDR3 length: 18 residues. CDR1 is SGHAT, CDR2 FQDESV, per germline (reference sequence). CDR3 in DNA: TGTACCAGCAGCTTAACCCCTCCCGACAGGGGGACCGCCTACGAGCAGTACTTC. Translating gives CTSSLTPPDRGTAYEQYF.

In regard to this clonotype: A much bigger clone sits one base away, suggesting this may be a read error. This chain connects TRBV7-8 to TRBJ2-1; 11 bases agree with TRBD2. Germline loops: CDR1 SGHVS, CDR2 FQNEAQ. The CDR3 has 14 residues. This CDR3 is CANSLAGGSNEQFF. The CDR3 DNA reads TGTGCCAACAGCTTAGCGGGAGGGTCCAATGAGCAGTTCTTC. Based on the CDR3 plus reference TRBV7-8 and TRBJ2-1, the full variable domain is GAGVSQSPRYKVAKRGQDVALRCDPISGHVSLFWYQQALGQGPEFLTYFQNEAQLDKSGLPSDRFFAERPEGSVSTLKIQRTQQEDSAVYLCANSLAGGSNEQFFGPGTRLTVL.

This clonotype was detected a few times. CDR3 sequence: CASSSGPVVEQYF. CDR3 sequence (DNA): TGTGCCAGCAGCTCGGGACCGGTAGTGGAGCAGTACTTC. This chain joins TRBV7-3 and TRBJ2-7; D possibly uses TRBD1 or TRBD2 (5 bases each). V dropped 4 bases and J dropped 7 bases, with 14 bases sitting between them. The length of the CDR3 is 13 residues. Per the germline V gene, CDR1 is SGHTA and CDR2 is FQGTGA.

This clonotype was counted only a few times. The gene calls are TRBV5-4 and TRBJ2-5; D gene ambiguous. Germline loops: CDR1 SGHNT, CDR2 YYREEE (reference sequence). Trimming cost V 0 bases and J 2 bases, with 5 bases left between them. This CDR3 has 13 residues. DNA of the CDR3: TGTGCCAGCAGCTTGGAAAGACAAGAGACCCAGTACTTC. It encodes CASSLERQETQYF.

This clonotype was recorded a few times. J is TRBJ2-1 and V is TRBV11-2, with D perhaps being TRBD1 or TRBD2 (5 bases each). This CDR3 comprises 15 residues. Germline values: CDR1 SGHAT, CDR2 FQNNGV. Trimming left V 6 bases short and J 4 bases short, with 16 bases between. The CDR3 nucleotides read TGTGCCAGCAGACAATCCGGGACCTCTTACAATGAGCAGTTCTTC. The encoded protein is CASRQSGTSYNEQFF.

This chain joins TRBV13 and TRBJ2-3; 13 bases map to TRBD2. The CDR3 covers 15 residues. With 5 bases clipped from V and 4 bases from J, the junction kept 3 bases outside the gene matches. Germline CDR1 and CDR2: PRHDT and FYEKMQ (reference sequence). CDR3 bases: TGTGCCAGCAGCACTAGCGGGAGGGAGGCAGATACGCAGTATTTT. This gives the protein CASSTSGREADTQYF.

This chain uses TRBV28 with TRBJ2-5, with 12 bases lining up with TRBD1. The V gene end was trimmed by 3 bases and the J gene end by 3 bases; junction bases not matched to a gene: 8. CDR1 is MDHEN and CDR2 is SYDVKM in the germline V gene. The CDR3 is made up of 17 amino acids. The CDR3 bases are TGTGCCAGCAGTTTCCCCGGGACAGGGGGCCATAAAGAGACCCAGTACTTC. As protein: CASSFPGTGGHKETQYF.